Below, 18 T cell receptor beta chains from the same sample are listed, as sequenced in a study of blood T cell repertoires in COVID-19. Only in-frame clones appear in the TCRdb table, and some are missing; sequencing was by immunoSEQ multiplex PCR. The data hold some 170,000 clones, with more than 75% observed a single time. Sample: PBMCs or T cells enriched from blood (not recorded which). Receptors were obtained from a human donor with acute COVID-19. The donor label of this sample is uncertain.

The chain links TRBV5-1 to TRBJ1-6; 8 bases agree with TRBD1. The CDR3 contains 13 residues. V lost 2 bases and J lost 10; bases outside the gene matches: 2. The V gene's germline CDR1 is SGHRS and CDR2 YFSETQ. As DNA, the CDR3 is TGCGCCAGCAGCTTACAGGGGGACTCACCCCTCCACTTT. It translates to CASSLQGDSPLHF.

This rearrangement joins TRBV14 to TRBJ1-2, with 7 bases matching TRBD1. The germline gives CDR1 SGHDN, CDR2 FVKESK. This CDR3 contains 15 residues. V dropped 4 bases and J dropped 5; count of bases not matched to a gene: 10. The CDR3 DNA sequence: TGTGCCAGCAGCCTTAGGACAGGAGTTCTTTATGGCTACACCTTC. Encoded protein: CASSLRTGVLYGYTF.

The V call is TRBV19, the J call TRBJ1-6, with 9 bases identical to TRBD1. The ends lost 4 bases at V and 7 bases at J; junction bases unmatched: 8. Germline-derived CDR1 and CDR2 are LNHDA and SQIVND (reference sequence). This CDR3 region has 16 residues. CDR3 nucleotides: TGTGCCAGTAGTACCGGGACAGGGCGTTTAAATTCACCCCTCCACTTT. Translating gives CASSTGTGRLNSPLHF.

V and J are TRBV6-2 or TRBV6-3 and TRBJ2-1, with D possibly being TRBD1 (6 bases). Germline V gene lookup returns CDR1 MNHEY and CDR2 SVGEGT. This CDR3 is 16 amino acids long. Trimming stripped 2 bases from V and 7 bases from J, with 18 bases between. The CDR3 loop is CASSYPTGRGQNEQFF. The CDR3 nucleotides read TGTGCCAGCAGTTACCCGACAGGAAGGGGTCAAAATGAGCAGTTCTTC.

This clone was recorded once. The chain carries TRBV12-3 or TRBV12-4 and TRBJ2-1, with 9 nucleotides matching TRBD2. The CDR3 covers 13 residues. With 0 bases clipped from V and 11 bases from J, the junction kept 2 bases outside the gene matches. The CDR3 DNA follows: TGTGCCAGCAGTTTAGCGCGGGGGGGGAAGCAGTTCTTC. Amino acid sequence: CASSLARGGKQFF.

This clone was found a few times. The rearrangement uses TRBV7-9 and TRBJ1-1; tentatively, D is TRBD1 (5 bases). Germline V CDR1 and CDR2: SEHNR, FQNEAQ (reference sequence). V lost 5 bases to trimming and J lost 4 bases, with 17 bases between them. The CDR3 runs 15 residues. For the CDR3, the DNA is TGTGCCAGCAGCCCCAAATTCAGGGTGGGCACTGAAGCTTTCTTT. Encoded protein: CASSPKFRVGTEAFF. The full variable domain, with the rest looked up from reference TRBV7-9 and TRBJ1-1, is DTGVSQNPRHKITKRGQNVTFRCDPISEHNRLYWYRQTLGQGPEFLTYFQNEAQLEKSRLLSDRFSAERPKGSFSTLEIQRTEQGDSAMYLCASSPKFRVGTEAFFGQGTRLTVV.

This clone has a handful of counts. The CDR3 is CASSTGGESNQPQHF. DNA for the CDR3: TGTGCCAGCAGTACAGGGGGAGAGAGCAATCAGCCCCAGCATTTT. The chain couples TRBV2 to TRBJ1-5; 8 nucleotides match TRBD1. CDR1 and CDR2 (germline): SNHLY, FYNNEI. V trimming: 5 bases; J trimming: 1 base; junction bases outside the gene matches: 4. The CDR3 sequence is 15 residues long.

For the CDR3, the DNA is TGTGCCAGCAGTTACTCCCCAACAGGGGGCAGGGAGACCCAGTACTTC. This encodes CASSYSPTGGRETQYF. The chain couples TRBV6-5 to TRBJ2-5, with 9 nucleotides matching TRBD1. J gave up 5 bases and V 0 bases, and 7 bases lay outside the gene matches. Germline V gives CDR1 MNHEY, CDR2 SVGAGI. The CDR3 totals 16 residues.

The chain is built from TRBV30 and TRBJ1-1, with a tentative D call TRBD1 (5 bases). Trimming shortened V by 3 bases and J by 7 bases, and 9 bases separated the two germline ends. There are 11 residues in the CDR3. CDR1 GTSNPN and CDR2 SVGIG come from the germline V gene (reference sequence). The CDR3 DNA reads TGTGCCTGGAGAGGGGCCGATGAAGCTTTCTTT. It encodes CAWRGADEAFF.

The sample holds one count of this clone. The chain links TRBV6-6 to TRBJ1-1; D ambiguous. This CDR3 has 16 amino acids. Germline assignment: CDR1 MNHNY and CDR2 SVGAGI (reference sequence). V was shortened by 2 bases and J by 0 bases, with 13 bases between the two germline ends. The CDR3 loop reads CASSYNSETMNTEAFF. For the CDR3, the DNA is TGTGCCAGCAGTTACAATTCAGAGACAATGAACACTGAAGCTTTCTTT.

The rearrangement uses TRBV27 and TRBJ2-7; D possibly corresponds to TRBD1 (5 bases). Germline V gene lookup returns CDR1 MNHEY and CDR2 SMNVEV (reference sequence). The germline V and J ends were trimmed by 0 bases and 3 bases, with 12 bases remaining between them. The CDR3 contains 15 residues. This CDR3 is CASSLSAGLGYEQYF. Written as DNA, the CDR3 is TGTGCCAGCAGTTTATCCGCAGGGTTGGGCTACGAGCAGTACTTC.

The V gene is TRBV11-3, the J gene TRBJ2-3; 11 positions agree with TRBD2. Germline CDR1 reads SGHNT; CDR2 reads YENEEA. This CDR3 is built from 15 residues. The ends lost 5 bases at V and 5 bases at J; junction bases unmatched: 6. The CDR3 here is CASSHRSGGEDTQYF. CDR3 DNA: TGTGCCAGCAGCCACCGTAGCGGGGGGGAAGATACGCAGTATTTT. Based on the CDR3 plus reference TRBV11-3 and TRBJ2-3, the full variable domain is EAGVVQSPRYKIIEKKQPVAFWCNPISGHNTLYWYLQNLGQGPELLIRYENEEAVDDSQLPKDRFSAERLKGVDSTLKIQPAELGDSAVYLCASSHRSGGEDTQYFGPGTRLTVL.

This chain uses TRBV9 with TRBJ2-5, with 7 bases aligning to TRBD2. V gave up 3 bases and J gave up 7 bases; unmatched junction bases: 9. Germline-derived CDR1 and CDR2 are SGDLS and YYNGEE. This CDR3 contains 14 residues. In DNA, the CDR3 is TGTGCCAGCAGCGCCGGGACTACGGAGGGGACCCAGTACTTC. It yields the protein CASSAGTTEGTQYF.

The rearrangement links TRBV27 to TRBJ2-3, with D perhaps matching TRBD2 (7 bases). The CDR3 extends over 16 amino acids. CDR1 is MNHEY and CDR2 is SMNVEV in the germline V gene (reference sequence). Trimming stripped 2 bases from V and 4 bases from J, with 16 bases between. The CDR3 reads CASSLTGGGEADTQYF. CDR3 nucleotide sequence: TGTGCCAGCAGTTTAACTGGCGGGGGCGAAGCAGATACGCAGTATTTT.

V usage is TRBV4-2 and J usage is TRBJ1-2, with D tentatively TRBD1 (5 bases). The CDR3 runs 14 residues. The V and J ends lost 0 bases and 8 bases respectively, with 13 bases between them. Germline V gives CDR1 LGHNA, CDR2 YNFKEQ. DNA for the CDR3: TGTGCCAGCAGCCAAGATCGGGGAGGGGAAGGCTACACCTTC. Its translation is CASSQDRGGEGYTF.

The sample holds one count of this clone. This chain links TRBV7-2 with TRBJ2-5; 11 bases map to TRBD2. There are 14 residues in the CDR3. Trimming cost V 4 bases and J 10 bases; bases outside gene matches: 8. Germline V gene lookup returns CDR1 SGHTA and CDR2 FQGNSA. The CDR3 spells CASSSTSGGSGQYF. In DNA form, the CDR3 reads TGTGCCAGCAGCTCCACTAGCGGGGGCTCTGGCCAGTACTTC. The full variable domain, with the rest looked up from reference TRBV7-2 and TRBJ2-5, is GAGVSQSPSNKVTEKGKDVELRCDPISGHTALYWYRQSLGQGLEFLIYFQGNSAPDKSGLPSDRFSAERTGGSVSTLTIQRTQQEDSAVYLCASSSTSGGSGQYFGPGTRLLVL.

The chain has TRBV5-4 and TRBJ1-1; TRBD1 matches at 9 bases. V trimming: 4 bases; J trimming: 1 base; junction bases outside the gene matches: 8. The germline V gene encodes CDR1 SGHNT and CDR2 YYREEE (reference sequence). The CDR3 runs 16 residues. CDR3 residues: CASSPGTGSSNTEAFF. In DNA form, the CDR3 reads TGTGCCAGCAGCCCAGGGACAGGGAGTTCGAACACTGAAGCTTTCTTT.

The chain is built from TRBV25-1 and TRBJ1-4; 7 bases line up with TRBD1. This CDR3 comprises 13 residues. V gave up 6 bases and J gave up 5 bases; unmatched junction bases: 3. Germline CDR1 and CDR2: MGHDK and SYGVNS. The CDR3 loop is CASRDRMNEKLFF. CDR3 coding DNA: TGTGCCAGCAGGGACAGGATGAATGAAAAACTGTTTTTT. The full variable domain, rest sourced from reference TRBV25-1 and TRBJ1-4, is EADIYQTPRYLVIGTGKKITLECSQTMGHDKMYWYQQDPGMELHLIHYSYGVNSTEKGDLSSESTVSRIRTEHFPLTLESARPSHTSQYLCASRDRMNEKLFFGSGTQLSVL.